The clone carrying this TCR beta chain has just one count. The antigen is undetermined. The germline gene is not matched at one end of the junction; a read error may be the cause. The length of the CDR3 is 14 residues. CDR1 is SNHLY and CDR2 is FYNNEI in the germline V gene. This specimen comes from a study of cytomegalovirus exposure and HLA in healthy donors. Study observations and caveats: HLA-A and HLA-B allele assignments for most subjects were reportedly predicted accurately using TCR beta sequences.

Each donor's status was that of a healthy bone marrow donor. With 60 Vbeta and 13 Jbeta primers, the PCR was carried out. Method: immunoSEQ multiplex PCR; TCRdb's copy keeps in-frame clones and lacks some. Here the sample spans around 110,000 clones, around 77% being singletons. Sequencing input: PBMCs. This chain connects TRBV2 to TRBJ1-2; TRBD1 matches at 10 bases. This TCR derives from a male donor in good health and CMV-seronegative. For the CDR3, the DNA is TGTGCCAGCAGACAGACAGGGGGCACACACTTGACTTACTTC. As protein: CASRQTGGTHLTYF. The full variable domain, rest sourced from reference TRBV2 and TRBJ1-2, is EPEVTQTPSHQVTQMGQEVILRCVPISNHLYFYWYRQILGQKVEFLVSFYNNEISEKSEIFDDQFSVERPDGSNFTLKIRSTKLEDSAMYFCASRQTGGTHLTYFGSGTRLTVV.